This TCR beta chain was captured by sequencing in a study of shared T cell receptors in the human thymus. The CDR3 runs 15 residues. The germline V and J ends were trimmed by 1 base and 2 bases, with 14 bases remaining between them. Germline V CDR1 and CDR2: SQVTM, ANQGSEA. Profiled with immunoSEQ multiplex PCR; TCRdb holds only in-frame clones, not every one. The profile shows about 660,000 clones, around nine tenths of them singletons. These same data were also listed under a study on human thymus T cells. In that study: It was healthy Finnish infants having corrective surgery for congenital heart defects who were the donors. Resections from corrective heart surgery supplied the thymus tissue.

The TCR comes from a boy younger than two with a congenital heart defect. What was sequenced was thymocytes. The J gene is TRBJ2-5, the V gene TRBV29-1, with D perhaps matching TRBD1 (6 bases). The DNA for the CDR3 is TGCAGCGTTGAAGGCCCGCCAGGGGCGCAAGAGACCCAGTACTTC. Translated, it gives CSVEGPPGAQETQYF.